The clone carrying this T cell receptor (beta chain) was seen many times. Its specificity is unknown. TCRdb reprocessed the reads with MiXCR, giving one entry per CDR3 protein. The table records about 530,000 distinct CDR3 sequences, less than 30% of them present only once. The data stem from a study of T cell repertoires in cytomegalovirus infection. General study findings and limits: The ex vivo response showed dominance by HLA-C-restricted CMV-specific TCR beta clonotypes.

The CDR3 runs 14 residues. V lost 2 bases to trimming and J lost 4 bases; unmatched junction nucleotides: 4. Looked up from germline, CDR1 is SGHTA and CDR2 is FQGNSA. The sequence was collected from a human donor in good health (CMV status not recorded). Some clones in this sample may be carry-over from other donors' samples. Sequenced sample: PBMCs. J is TRBJ1-1 and V is TRBV7-2; TRBD1 matches 7 bases. The CDR3 region is CASSLWHRGTEAFF. The CDR3 coding sequence is TGTGCCAGCAGCTTATGGCACAGGGGCACTGAAGCTTTCTTT. The full variable domain, completed using reference TRBV7-2 and TRBJ1-1, is GAGVSQSPSNKVTEKGKDVELRCDPISGHTALYWYRQSLGQGLEFLIYFQGNSAPDKSGLPSDRFSAERTGGSVSTLTIQRTQQEDSAVYLCASSLWHRGTEAFFGQGTRLTVV.